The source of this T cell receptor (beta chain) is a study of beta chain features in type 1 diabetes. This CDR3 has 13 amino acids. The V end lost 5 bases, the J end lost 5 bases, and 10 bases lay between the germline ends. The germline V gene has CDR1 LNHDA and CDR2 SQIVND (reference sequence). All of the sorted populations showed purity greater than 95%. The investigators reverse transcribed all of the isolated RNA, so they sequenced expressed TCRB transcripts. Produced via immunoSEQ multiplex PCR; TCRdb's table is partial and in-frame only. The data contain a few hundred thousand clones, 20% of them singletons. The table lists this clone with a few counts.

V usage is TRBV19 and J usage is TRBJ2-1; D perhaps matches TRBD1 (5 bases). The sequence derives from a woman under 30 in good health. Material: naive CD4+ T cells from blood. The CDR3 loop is CASSSGWDNEQFF. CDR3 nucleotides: TGTGCCAGTAGTTCAGGGTGGGACAATGAGCAGTTCTTC.